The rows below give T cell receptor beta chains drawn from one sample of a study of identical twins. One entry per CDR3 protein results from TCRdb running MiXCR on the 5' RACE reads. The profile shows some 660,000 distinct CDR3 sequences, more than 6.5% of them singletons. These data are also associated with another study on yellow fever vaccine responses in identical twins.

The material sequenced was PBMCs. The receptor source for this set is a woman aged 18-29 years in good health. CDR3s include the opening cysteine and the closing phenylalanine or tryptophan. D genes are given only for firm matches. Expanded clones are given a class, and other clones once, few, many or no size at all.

CASMVGTEAFF,TGCGCCAGTATGGTAGGCACTGAAGCTTTCTTT,TRBV4-1,TRBJ1-1,few,.
CASSHNAQTGRAPYEQYF,TGTGCCAGCAGCCACAACGCACAAACCGGACGCGCCCCCTACGAGCAGTACTTC,TRBV3-1,TRBJ2-7,.,.
CAISQRLGDGNTGELFF,TGTGCCATCAGTCAGCGTTTGGGAGACGGTAACACCGGGGAGCTGTTTTTT,TRBV10-3,TRBJ2-2,many,.
CASSLAAYVGTDTQYF,TGTGCCAGCAGCTTAGCGGCGTATGTCGGCACAGATACGCAGTATTTT,TRBV7-2,TRBJ2-3,.,.
CSGGTEAFF,TGCAGCGGGGGGACTGAAGCTTTCTTT,TRBV20-1,TRBJ1-1,.,.
CSATEMGRKEETQYF,TGCAGTGCTACTGAAATGGGGAGGAAGGAAGAGACCCAGTACTTC,TRBV20-1,TRBJ2-5,once,.
CASSLSTGSSTDTQYF,TGTGCCAGCAGTTTATCAACAGGGTCTAGCACAGATACGCAGTATTTT,TRBV27,TRBJ2-3,many,.
CASSVGGGYTDTQYF,TGTGCCAGCAGCGTGGGCGGCGGATACACAGATACGCAGTATTTT,TRBV9,TRBJ2-3,.,.
CASSHRSRTGGETQYF,TGTGCCAGCAGCCACCGCTCAAGGACAGGGGGGGAGACCCAGTACTTC,TRBV7-9,TRBJ2-5,few,TRBD1
CSANRDPMDTQYF,TGCAGTGCAAACCGGGATCCGATGGATACCCAGTACTTC,TRBV20-1,TRBJ2-5,.,.
CASRRVAGIYTGELFF,TGTGCCAGCAGAAGAGTGGCAGGGATTTACACCGGGGAGCTGTTTTTT,TRBV28,TRBJ2-2,many,.
CASKRTGTDTQYF,TGCGCCAGCAAGCGGACAGGCACAGATACGCAGTATTTT,TRBV5-1,TRBJ2-3,many,.
CASSFTSGDNEQFF,TGTGCCAGCAGTTTCACTAGCGGGGACAATGAGCAGTTCTTC,TRBV6-4,TRBJ2-1,.,TRBD2
CSARVLAGGLDTQYF,TGCAGTGCTAGAGTTTTAGCAGGGGGCTTGGATACGCAGTATTTT,TRBV20-1,TRBJ2-3,many,TRBD1
CASSLVEEDHGDIQYF,TGTGCCAGCAGCTTAGTGGAGGAGGATCATGGGGACATTCAGTACTTC,TRBV7-2,TRBJ2-4,few,.
CASSQDRVWTDTQYF,TGCGCCAGCAGCCAAGACCGGGTTTGGACAGATACGCAGTATTTT,TRBV4-1,TRBJ2-3,few,.
CASHSGWVDEQFF,TGTGCCAGCCACTCAGGGTGGGTGGATGAGCAGTTCTTC,TRBV12-3/TRBV12-4,TRBJ2-1,many,.
CASSPQGTFGEQYF,TGTGCCAGCAGCCCCCAAGGGACGTTCGGCGAGCAGTACTTC,TRBV14,TRBJ2-7,.,.
CASSSDLYQETQYF,TGCGCCAGCAGCTCCGACTTGTACCAAGAGACCCAGTACTTC,TRBV5-1,TRBJ2-5,few,.
CASSQPVFSSYNEQFF,TGTGCCAGCAGCCAACCCGTTTTCAGCTCCTACAATGAGCAGTTCTTC,TRBV5-6,TRBJ2-1,.,.
CASSKKLWDADSQYSNQPQHF,TGTGCCAGCAGCAAAAAGTTATGGGACGCTGACAGCCAATATAGCAATCAGCCCCAGCATTTT,TRBV21-1,TRBJ1-5,.,.
CAILDGVSAALGRYTF,TGTGCCATCCTAGACGGGGTTTCTGCGGCCCTCGGCCGCTACACCTTC,TRBV10-3,TRBJ1-2,many,.
CASSPVSSWGKLFF,TGTGCCAGCAGCCCCGTTTCATCCTGGGGAAAACTGTTTTTT,TRBV12-3/TRBV12-4,TRBJ1-4,few,.
CASGYRQGEDTQYF,TGTGCCAGCGGATACCGACAGGGGGAGGATACGCAGTATTTT,TRBV6-5,TRBJ2-3,few,TRBD1
CASPTEVNTGELFF,TGTGCCAGCCCGACCGAAGTGAACACCGGGGAGCTGTTTTTT,TRBV18,TRBJ2-2,few,.
CSVELGSFYNEQFF,TGCAGCGTTGAACTTGGCAGTTTCTACAATGAGCAGTTCTTC,TRBV29-1,TRBJ2-1,many,.
CASSSGLAPYEQYF,TGTGCCAGCAGCTCGGGACTAGCTCCCTACGAGCAGTACTTC,TRBV6-2/TRBV6-3,TRBJ2-7,.,TRBD2
CASLSRGVSEKLFF,TGTGCCTCCCTTAGTCGCGGGGTTAGTGAAAAACTGTTTTTT,TRBV6-1,TRBJ1-4,.,.
CSLLAGGNTGELFF,TGCAGCTTACTAGCGGGGGGGAACACCGGGGAGCTGTTTTTT,TRBV20-1,TRBJ2-2,few,TRBD2
CASSLGFGIDTQYF,TGTGCCAGCAGTTTAGGTTTTGGGATAGATACGCAGTATTTT,TRBV12-3/TRBV12-4,TRBJ2-3,many,.
CASSYLYADEQYF,TGTGCCAGCAGTTACCTCTACGCAGACGAGCAGTACTTC,TRBV27,TRBJ2-7,few,.
CASSESEGGYGYTF,TGTGCCAGCAGTGAATCGGAAGGAGGCTATGGCTACACCTTC,TRBV25-1,TRBJ1-2,many,.
CASSLGGRSAFF,TGTGCCAGCAGCTTAGGGGGGCGGTCGGCTTTCTTT,TRBV7-9,TRBJ1-1,few,.
CASSWDRTDTDTQYF,TGTGCCAGCAGCTGGGACCGGACGGATACAGATACGCAGTATTTT,TRBV7-9,TRBJ2-3,few,.
CATRLAGNEQYF,TGTGCCACCCGACTAGCGGGAAACGAGCAGTACTTC,TRBV19,TRBJ2-7,few,TRBD2
CASSQDISGGETQYF,TGTGCCAGCAGCCAAGATATCAGCGGGGGAGAGACCCAGTACTTC,TRBV3-1,TRBJ2-5,few,TRBD2